The 2 T cell receptor beta chains presented below share a single source sample, sequenced in a study of neurological immune-mediated disorders. TCRdb re-called the 5' RACE reads through MiXCR, storing one row per CDR3 protein. The profile shows around 71,000 distinct CDR3 sequences, around 13% of them singletons. Time point: longitudinal time-point 1 (baseline). Sequencing was done on a sample of PBMCs. These receptors were obtained from a female donor with HTLV-1-associated myelopathy (HAM/TSP).

This clonotype was recorded at least ten times. CDR3 in amino acids: CASSPQGTPGNTIYF. The CDR3 DNA follows: TGTGCCAGCAGCCCGCAGGGCACGCCTGGAAACACCATATATTTT. This sequence joins TRBV4-2 and TRBJ1-3; perhaps TRBD1 as D (5 bases). The CDR3 is made up of 15 amino acids. The germline CDR1 and CDR2 sequences are LGHNA and YNFKEQ. V was pared by 4 bases and J by 2 bases, with 12 bases between.

This clonotype was picked up many times. The rearrangement links TRBV20-1 to TRBJ2-5; possible D gene TRBD2, 6 bases. Germline V gives CDR1 DFQATT, CDR2 SNEGSKA (reference sequence). Between the trimmed V and J ends, which lost 3 bases and 1 base, there was a span of 12 bases. The CDR3 is 14 residues long. The CDR3 loop is CSARRISGQETQYF. As DNA, the CDR3 is TGCAGTGCTAGGCGGATTAGCGGCCAAGAGACCCAGTACTTC.